This T cell receptor (beta chain) was retrieved from a study of CXCR3-negative and CXCR3-positive naive CD8 T cells. Points from the study as a whole: In CXCR3-positive naive cells, the TRB CDR3s were more hydrophobic than in CXCR3-negative naive cells.

5' RACE that incorporated UMI labels was used to prepare the TRB cDNA libraries. TCRdb re-called the 5' RACE reads; every CDR3 protein appears as one record, without DNA. The sample table sets out fewer than 90,000 distinct CDR3 sequences. CDR1 is LGHNA, CDR2 YSLEER, per germline. The CDR3 runs 17 residues. On this clonotype itself: Its specificity is unknown.

The source of this sequence is a human donor in good health. Some clones in this sample may be carry-over from other donors' samples. Sample: naive CXCR3+ CD8+ T cells from blood. Subset given: CD45RO-CCR7+CD27+CD95- naive CD8+ T cells expressing CXCR3 (TNR3+). The rearrangement joins TRBV4-3 to TRBJ1-2; TCRdb returns TRBD1, unconfirmable since there is no DNA. CDR3 region: CASSQDRGTGGLYGYTF.